The 26 T cell receptor beta chains reported below all come from one sample, sequenced in a study of blood T cell repertoires in COVID-19. The assay was immunoSEQ multiplex PCR, and TCRdb's table has in-frame clones only and misses some. The data hold around 430,000 clones, with roughly 89% observed a single time. Sample: PBMCs or T cells enriched from blood (not recorded which). Receptor source: a woman aged 45-65 years who had recovered from COVID-19.

The genes are TRBV5-4 and TRBJ2-3; D perhaps matches TRBD1 (6 bases). CDR3 length: 14 residues. V shed 2 bases and J shed 3 bases, with 10 bases lying between them. Germline assignment: CDR1 SGHNT and CDR2 YYREEE (reference sequence). The CDR3 DNA reads as TGTGCCAGCAGCTTTGCAGGGGCAACAGATACGCAGTATTTT. The encoded protein is CASSFAGATDTQYF.

The rearrangement uses TRBV2 and TRBJ2-7; D perhaps matches TRBD1 (5 bases). The CDR3 has 12 residues. With 5 bases removed from V and 3 bases from J, the gap between germline ends came to 8 bases. Germline CDR1 SNHLY, CDR2 FYNNEI. DNA of the CDR3: TGTGCCAGCAGTTTGGACAACTACGAGCAGTACTTC. As protein: CASSLDNYEQYF.

The chain couples TRBV7-9 to TRBJ1-1; D is undetermined. The CDR3 extends over 15 amino acids. Germline V CDR1 and CDR2: SEHNR, FQNEAQ (reference sequence). V shed 1 base and J shed 0 bases, with 9 bases lying between them. In nucleotides, the CDR3 is TGTGCCAGCAGCTTAGGGTACAGTCTGAACACTGAAGCTTTCTTT. Residues: CASSLGYSLNTEAFF.

This clone has a single count. The chain links TRBV5-1 to TRBJ2-1, with 7 bases matching TRBD1. Germline V CDR1 and CDR2: SGHRS, YFSETQ. The junction had 1 base not matched to a gene; V was cut back by 3 bases and J by 4 bases. CDR3 length: 13 amino acids. CDR3 sequence: CASSSQGYNEQFF. CDR3 nucleotides: TGCGCCAGCAGCTCACAGGGGTACAATGAGCAGTTCTTC.

The chain combines TRBV6-2 or TRBV6-3 with TRBJ1-6; D unresolved. V was pared by 3 bases and J by 6 bases, with 9 bases between. CDR3 size: 14 residues. Germline V gives CDR1 MNHEY, CDR2 SVGEGT. In nucleotides, the CDR3 is TGTGCCAGCAGTTATGCGGGAAGTAATTCACCCCTCCACTTT. Its translation: CASSYAGSNSPLHF.

This chain links TRBV5-8 with TRBJ2-2; weak D call: TRBD1 (6 bases). The ends were cut back, 3 bases at V and 4 bases at J, with 16 bases in the middle. The germline V gene encodes CDR1 SGHTS and CDR2 YDEGEE. The CDR3 length is 16 residues. The CDR3, as DNA: TGTGCCAGCAGCTCGATCTTCACAGGGCGCACCGGGGAGCTGTTTTTT. Encoded protein: CASSSIFTGRTGELFF.

This chain joins TRBV6-5 and TRBJ2-3; D gene unclear. V was pared by 6 bases and J by 4 bases, with 8 bases between. Germline assignment: CDR1 MNHEY and CDR2 SVGAGI. The CDR3 spans 12 residues. The DNA for the CDR3 is TGTGCCAGCAGCCCAGTCCCAGATACGCAGTATTTT. The encoded protein is CASSPVPDTQYF.

The chain is built from TRBV19 and TRBJ1-2; D may be TRBD1 (5 bases). The CDR3 has 15 amino acids. The germline gives CDR1 LNHDA, CDR2 SQIVND (reference sequence). Trimming left V 1 base short and J 4 bases short, with 13 bases between. The CDR3 spells CASSIGGRTAYGYTF. For the CDR3, the DNA is TGTGCCAGTAGTATAGGGGGCAGAACGGCCTATGGCTACACCTTC.

The genes are TRBV16 and TRBJ2-3; tentatively, D is TRBD1 (7 bases). CDR3 size: 16 residues. Germline values: CDR1 KGHSY, CDR2 FQNENV. V lost 5 bases and J 2 bases, leaving 17 bases between the germline ends. DNA for the CDR3: TGTGCCAGCAGCGACAGGGACTTAAGGTTCACAGATACGCAGTATTTT. Translating gives CASSDRDLRFTDTQYF.

The chain couples TRBV29-1 to TRBJ1-1; a possible D gene is TRBD1 (5 bases). Deletions cut 5 bases from V and 5 bases from J, with 12 bases between. This CDR3 contains 12 residues. Germline CDR1 SQVTM, CDR2 ANQGSEA. DNA for the CDR3: TGCAGCGTTTCGATAAGGGGAACTGAAGCTTTCTTT. Its translation: CSVSIRGTEAFF.

The rearrangement links TRBV5-1 to TRBJ1-2; tentatively, D is TRBD1 (6 bases). The CDR3 is 15 residues long. Trimming took 4 bases from V and 1 from J, leaving 14 bases between them. The germline gives CDR1 SGHRS, CDR2 YFSETQ. In DNA form, the CDR3 reads TGCGCCAGCAGCGAAGGGGGTGCCCATAACTATGGCTACACCTTC. Its protein is CASSEGGAHNYGYTF. The variable domain in full, with the rest retrieved from reference TRBV5-1 and TRBJ1-2, is KAGVTQTPRYLIKTRGQQVTLSCSPISGHRSVSWYQQTPGQGLQFLFEYFSETQRNKGNFPGRFSGRQFSNSRSEMNVSTLELGDSALYLCASSEGGAHNYGYTFGSGTRLTVV.

The V and J genes are TRBV10-3 and TRBJ1-1; 7 bases line up with TRBD1. V lost 0 bases, J lost 4 bases, and 2 bases stayed unmatched. CDR1 is ENHRY, CDR2 SYGVKD, per germline. There are 14 residues in the CDR3. The CDR3 protein is CAISESPGGTEAFF. Written as DNA, the CDR3 is TGTGCCATCAGTGAGTCCCCAGGGGGCACTGAAGCTTTCTTT.

The chain couples TRBV5-1 to TRBJ1-1, with D maybe TRBD1 (5 bases). Looked up from germline, CDR1 is SGHRS and CDR2 is YFSETQ. CDR3 length: 15 residues. Trimming shortened V by 0 bases and J by 5 bases, and 14 bases separated the two germline ends. CDR3 sequence: CASSLGRGPRTEAFF. The CDR3 bases are TGCGCCAGCAGCTTGGGGAGGGGTCCCAGAACTGAAGCTTTCTTT.

V usage is TRBV19 and J usage is TRBJ1-1; D perhaps matches TRBD1 (6 bases). The V gene lost 5 bases and the J gene lost 5 bases, with 15 bases spanning the gap. The germline V gene has CDR1 LNHDA and CDR2 SQIVND (reference sequence). CDR3 length: 14 amino acids. The DNA for the CDR3 is TGTGCCAGTAGTCTAGGGGGGCCGGGGACTGAAGCTTTCTTT. This codes for CASSLGGPGTEAFF.

This chain joins TRBV6-4 and TRBJ1-1, with D tentatively TRBD1 (5 bases). Germline V lookup: CDR1 MRHNA, CDR2 SNTAGT. The CDR3 has 13 amino acids. V lost 10 bases, J lost 2 bases, and 14 bases lay in between. CDR3 nucleotides: TGTGCCACCAGCGGGGGGGGAAACACTGAAGCTTTCTTT. Translation gives CATSGGGNTEAFF.

The rearrangement joins TRBV10-3 to TRBJ2-2, with 12 bases matching TRBD2. The V segment lost 5 bases and the J segment 3 bases; nucleotides outside the gene matches: 1. CDR1 is ENHRY and CDR2 is SYGVKD in the germline V gene. This CDR3 is built from 15 residues. The CDR3 sequence is CAISSSGGDTGELFF. Written as DNA, the CDR3 is TGTGCCATCAGTTCTAGCGGGGGGGACACCGGGGAGCTGTTTTTT.

This clone was recorded only once. The rearrangement uses TRBV2 and TRBJ2-1; D possibly corresponds to TRBD2 (5 bases). The ends were cut back, 5 bases at V and 14 bases at J, with 19 bases in the middle. This CDR3 has 13 amino acids. The V gene's germline CDR1 is SNHLY and CDR2 FYNNEI. The CDR3 here is CASSFLSINGKFF. The CDR3 bases are TGTGCCAGCAGTTTTTTATCTATTAACGGGAAGTTCTTC.

The chain employs TRBV13 and TRBJ2-2; 8 bases map to TRBD2. Germline V CDR1 and CDR2: PRHDT, FYEKMQ (reference sequence). The J segment lost 6 bases and the V segment lost 4 bases, leaving 4 bases of the junction unmatched. The CDR3 sequence is 14 residues long. The chain's CDR3 is CASSSPSGPGELFF. The CDR3 DNA reads as TGTGCCAGCAGCTCCCCTAGCGGGCCCGGGGAGCTGTTTTTT.

The J gene is TRBJ2-1, the V gene TRBV30; 14 bases align to TRBD2. V was pared by 3 bases and J by 10 bases, with 5 bases of the junction left unmatched. The length of the CDR3 is 14 residues. CDR1 is GTSNPN, CDR2 SVGIG, per germline (reference sequence). The CDR3, as DNA: TGTGCCTGGAGGACTAGCGGGGGGGCCCGAGAGCAGTTCTTC. This sequence encodes CAWRTSGGAREQFF.

The V and J genes are TRBV6-1 and TRBJ2-3; 8 bases map to TRBD2. Germline trimming cut 1 base from V and 1 base from J; bases unmatched to any gene: 7. In germline, CDR1 is MNHNS, CDR2 SASEGT. This CDR3 contains 17 residues. The CDR3 DNA follows: TGTGCCAGCAGTGAAGGGGTGGCGGGGGGACGCACAGATACGCAGTATTTT. Translated: CASSEGVAGGRTDTQYF.

The chain links TRBV10-3 to TRBJ2-7; 9 bases agree with TRBD2. The CDR3 totals 16 residues. After removal of 0 bases from V and 1 base from J, the junction contained 4 bases not matched to a gene. CDR1 and CDR2 (germline): ENHRY, SYGVKD. The DNA for the CDR3 is TGTGCCATCAGTGAGTCTGGCAGCGGGGGGTCCTACGAGCAGTACTTC. It encodes CAISESGSGGSYEQYF.

The rearrangement links TRBV7-8 to TRBJ2-5; D gene unclear. The CDR3 loop spans 12 amino acids. V dropped 1 base and J dropped 9 bases, with 9 bases sitting between them. The germline V gene encodes CDR1 SGHVS and CDR2 FQNEAQ. For the CDR3, the DNA is TGTGCCAGCAGCTTAGGCGACTTGGCCCAGTACTTC. This codes for CASSLGDLAQYF.

This clone was seen only a few times. The chain joins TRBV10-3 to TRBJ2-1, with 10 positions matching TRBD2. The CDR3 length is 17 residues. Germline V gene sequence: CDR1 ENHRY, CDR2 SYGVKD. Trimming removed 5 bases from V and 0 bases from J; junction bases left unmatched: 7. CDR3 sequence: CAISSASGGSSYNEQFF. For the CDR3, the DNA is TGTGCCATCAGTTCGGCTAGCGGGGGTAGCTCCTACAATGAGCAGTTCTTC.

The chain uses TRBV24-1 and TRBJ1-2, with D possibly TRBD1 on 6 matching bases. The CDR3 is 12 amino acids. The ends were cut back, 5 bases at V and 7 bases at J, with 10 bases in the middle. In germline, CDR1 is KGHDR, CDR2 SFDVKD. The chain's CDR3 is CATSGGPGGYTF. Here the CDR3 DNA reads TGTGCCACCAGTGGGGGGCCGGGTGGCTACACCTTC.

The V gene is TRBV28, the J gene TRBJ1-1; possible D gene TRBD1, 5 bases. Germline V gene sequence: CDR1 MDHEN, CDR2 SYDVKM. Trimming pared 5 bases from V and 1 base from J, leaving 17 bases between. The CDR3 is 16 amino acids. The CDR3 sequence is CASSTVLGRENTEAFF. The CDR3 nucleotides are TGTGCCAGCAGTACCGTCCTGGGGCGGGAGAACACTGAAGCTTTCTTT.

In its sample, this clone was seen a few times. The V and J genes are TRBV25-1 and TRBJ1-2; a weak D match, TRBD1 (5 bases). CDR1 and CDR2 (germline): MGHDK, SYGVNS. V shed 2 bases and J shed 5 bases, with 15 bases lying between them. CDR3 length equals 15 residues. CDR3 residues: CASSELQGGEYGYTF. CDR3 bases: TGTGCCAGCAGTGAACTTCAGGGAGGGGAATATGGCTACACCTTC.